This passage covers 23 T cell receptor beta chains from one sample sequenced in a study of CD8 T cells in ankylosing spondylitis. TCRdb re-called the 5' RACE reads with MiXCR, one entry per CDR3 protein. The sample yields over 130,000 distinct CDR3 sequences, around 43% seen once. Material for sequencing was synovial fluid, either unsorted or a sorted T cell fraction (not recorded which). The receptors derive from a male donor with ankylosing spondylitis.

This clonotype was seen a few times. The chain is built from TRBV20-1 and TRBJ2-7; no clear D. The CDR3 has 13 amino acids. Trimming took off 0 bases at V and 2 bases at J, with 8 bases between the two ends. The V gene's germline CDR1 is DFQATT and CDR2 SNEGSKA (reference sequence). CDR3 DNA sequence: TGCAGTGCTAGAGATGCCCATACCTACGAGCAGTACTTC. This gives the protein CSARDAHTYEQYF.

The genes are TRBV30 and TRBJ1-1; D may be TRBD1 (6 bases). V lost 4 bases and J lost 3, with 15 bases in between. Germline CDR1 reads GTSNPN; CDR2 reads SVGIG (reference sequence). The CDR3 consists of 14 residues. The CDR3: CAWNRGARYTEAFF. In DNA, the CDR3 is TGTGCCTGGAATAGGGGGGCTCGGTACACTGAAGCTTTCTTT.

The CDR3 here is CASSLQGPTYEQYF. For the CDR3, the DNA is TGTGCCAGCAGTTTACAGGGGCCGACCTACGAGCAGTACTTC. The rearrangement links TRBV28 to TRBJ2-7, with a tentative D call TRBD1 (6 bases). Germline V gene sequence: CDR1 MDHEN, CDR2 SYDVKM. Trimming shortened V by 2 bases and J by 2 bases, and 10 bases separated the two germline ends. CDR3 length: 14 amino acids.

V gene TRBV18 combines with J gene TRBJ1-5, with TRBD1 as a possible D gene (5 bases). This CDR3 spans 13 amino acids. CDR1 and CDR2 from the germline V gene are KGHSH and LQKENI. V was trimmed by 4 bases and J by 8 bases, leaving 12 bases between them. CDR3: CASSRRGLEPQHF. The CDR3 nucleotides read TGTGCCAGCTCACGGAGGGGCTTGGAGCCCCAGCATTTT.

The chain links TRBV27 to TRBJ2-1, with a possible D match to TRBD1 (5 bases). CDR1 MNHEY and CDR2 SMNVEV come from the germline V gene (reference sequence). Trimming shortened V by 3 bases and J by 7 bases, and 16 bases separated the two germline ends. CDR3 length: 15 residues. The CDR3 DNA is TGTGCCAGCAGTTTTTCCAGAGACCAGGGTAATGAGCAGTTCTTC. This encodes CASSFSRDQGNEQFF.

The chain combines TRBV7-9 with TRBJ2-1, with 7 positions matching TRBD1. This CDR3 has 16 amino acids. Trimming removed 1 base from V and 4 bases from J; junction bases left unmatched: 7. Germline V gives CDR1 SEHNR, CDR2 FQNEAQ (reference sequence). The CDR3 DNA is TGTGCCAGCAGCTTAGGTACAGGGGTGGGTTACAATGAGCAGTTCTTC. It specifies CASSLGTGVGYNEQFF.

The rearrangement links TRBV27 to TRBJ1-1; possibly TRBD1 for D (5 bases). Trimming removed 4 bases at V and 6 bases at J, with 12 bases between. Germline loops: CDR1 MNHEY, CDR2 SMNVEV (reference sequence). This CDR3 comprises 13 residues. The chain's CDR3 is CASSWGPDAEAFF. For the CDR3, the DNA is TGTGCCAGCAGTTGGGGACCTGACGCTGAAGCTTTCTTT.

This clonotype was seen a handful of times. The CDR3 nucleotides read TGTGCCAGCAGCCCTACGGGTAGCGGGGATTACACAGATACGCAGTATTTT. This translates into CASSPTGSGDYTDTQYF. The chain uses TRBV11-2 and TRBJ2-3; 8 nucleotides line up with TRBD2. This CDR3 region has 17 residues. CDR1 and CDR2 from the germline V gene are SGHAT and FQNNGV. The V gene end was trimmed by 5 bases and the J gene end by 2 bases; junction bases not matched to a gene: 12.

This clonotype was seen a few times. CDR3: CATSRVAGAWSEQYF. The CDR3 region has the DNA TGTGCCACCAGCAGAGTGGCAGGGGCCTGGAGTGAGCAGTACTTC. The chain couples TRBV15 to TRBJ2-7; maybe TRBD1 (6 bases). The CDR3 has 15 amino acids. CDR1 LNHNV and CDR2 YYDKDF come from the germline V gene (reference sequence). V gave up 1 base and J gave up 7 bases, with 17 bases separating them.

This clonotype was seen a handful of times. This sequence joins TRBV11-2 and TRBJ2-1, with 7 nucleotides matching TRBD2. Trimming removed 5 bases from V and 9 bases from J; junction bases left unmatched: 16. The CDR3 contains 16 residues. From germline, CDR1 is SGHAT and CDR2 FQNNGV. CDR3 amino acids: CASSKVWRAGVSEQFF. The CDR3 DNA reads TGTGCCAGCAGCAAAGTGTGGAGGGCGGGAGTAAGTGAGCAGTTCTTC.

This clonotype was counted only a few times. V is TRBV12-3 or TRBV12-4 and J is TRBJ1-5; D remains unclear. There are 16 residues in the CDR3. Trimming pared 3 bases from V and 0 bases from J, leaving 12 bases between. CDR3 bases: TGTGCCAGCAGTTTTGTGGGTCAGGATAGCAATCAGCCCCAGCATTTT. It encodes CASSFVGQDSNQPQHF.

DNA for the CDR3: TGCGCCAGCAGCGGAGCCAAAGTAATTGGGACAGCGAGCACAGATACGCAGTATTTT. Protein: CASSGAKVIGTASTDTQYF. V is TRBV4-3 and J is TRBJ2-3; TRBD1 aligns across 7 bases. The CDR3 covers 19 residues. V dropped 5 bases and J dropped 0; count of bases not matched to a gene: 17. From germline, CDR1 is LGHNA and CDR2 YSLEER.

This clonotype came up many times. As DNA, the CDR3 is TGTGCCAGCAGCTTCTGGGGCCCGAGCTCCTATAATTCACCCCTCCACTTT. This sequence encodes CASSFWGPSSYNSPLHF. The chain has TRBV7-8 and TRBJ1-6; TRBD1 might be the D (5 bases). Germline V lookup: CDR1 SGHVS, CDR2 FQNEAQ. This CDR3 is built from 17 residues. V shed 3 bases and J shed 0 bases, with 12 bases lying between them.

The table lists this clonotype with many counts. In DNA form, the CDR3 reads TGTGCCAGCACCCCACAGGGCAACACTGAAGCTTTCTTT. Its translation is CASTPQGNTEAFF. This rearrangement joins TRBV6-6 to TRBJ1-1; tentative D call: TRBD1 (6 bases). From germline, CDR1 is MNHNY and CDR2 SVGAGI (reference sequence). CDR3 size: 13 residues. Deletions cut 7 bases from V and 2 bases from J, with 11 bases between.

The rearrangement links TRBV18 to TRBJ1-1; D is uncertain. The V and J ends lost 4 bases and 0 bases respectively, with 12 bases between them. The CDR3 is made up of 15 amino acids. Per the germline V gene, CDR1 is KGHSH and CDR2 is LQKENI. The CDR3 nucleotides are TGTGCCAGCTCACTCAGTCCTTACATGAACACTGAAGCTTTCTTT. It encodes CASSLSPYMNTEAFF. The variable domain in full, completed from reference TRBV18 and TRBJ1-1, reads NAGVMQNPRHLVRRRGQEARLRCSPMKGHSHVYWYRQLPEEGLKFMVYLQKENIIDESGMPKERFSAEFPKEGPSILRIQQVVRGDSAAYFCASSLSPYMNTEAFFGQGTRLTVV.

This chain joins TRBV28 and TRBJ2-1; D gene uncertain. V lost 3 bases and J lost 10, with 13 bases in between. CDR3 size: 13 residues. The V gene's germline CDR1 is MDHEN and CDR2 SYDVKM. The CDR3 spells CASSFVPRAEQFF. As DNA, the CDR3 is TGTGCCAGCAGTTTTGTCCCCCGGGCCGAGCAGTTCTTC.

J is TRBJ2-1 and V is TRBV23-1; TRBD1 matches at 9 bases. TRBV23-1 is an open reading frame, and its role is uncertain. Trimming removed 10 bases from V and 5 bases from J; junction bases left unmatched: 9. The CDR3 has 14 amino acids. CDR3 coding DNA: TGCGCCATAGACAGGGGGGATTCTGACAATGAGCAGTTCTTC. It translates to CAIDRGDSDNEQFF.

This clonotype was detected only once. A junction boundary mismatches the germline segment, possibly from a read error. CDR3: CASSQDGAGLSELYF. The CDR3, as DNA: TGCGCCAGCAGCCAAGATGGGGCGGGACTTTCCGAGCTGTACTTC. This chain connects TRBV4-1 to TRBJ2-7; D is perhaps TRBD2 (6 bases). CDR1 is MGHRA and CDR2 is YSYEKL in the germline V gene. The CDR3 sequence is 15 residues long.

The rearrangement links TRBV7-9 to TRBJ1-1, with D hard to call. The CDR3 has 14 residues. The germline V and J ends were trimmed by 5 bases and 2 bases, with 12 bases remaining between them. The germline CDR1 and CDR2 sequences are SEHNR and FQNEAQ (reference sequence). CDR3 nucleotide sequence: TGTGCCAGCAGCATCGTGGAGGGAAACACTGAAGCTTTCTTT. It specifies CASSIVEGNTEAFF.

The chain has TRBV6-2 or TRBV6-3 and TRBJ2-5; D remains unclear. V lost 7 bases and J 7 bases, leaving 13 bases between the germline ends. CDR1 and CDR2 from the germline V gene are MNHEY and SVGEGT. The length of the CDR3 is 12 residues. The CDR3 reads CASTNFLWTQYF. As DNA, the CDR3 is TGTGCCAGCACCAACTTCCTCTGGACCCAGTACTTC.

The rearrangement links TRBV12-3 or TRBV12-4 to TRBJ2-7; TRBD1 matches at 8 bases. The CDR3 contains 14 residues. V lost 7 bases to trimming and J lost 2 bases; unmatched junction nucleotides: 7. The CDR3 is CASNPGGWAYEQYF. As DNA, the CDR3 is TGTGCCAGCAATCCAGGGGGCTGGGCCTACGAGCAGTACTTC.

The CDR3: CASSLRLAGGPGETTDTQYF. As DNA, the CDR3 is TGTGCCAGCAGTTTACGGCTAGCGGGAGGGCCCGGGGAGACGACAGATACGCAGTATTTT. The V gene is TRBV28, the J gene TRBJ2-3; 12 bases fit TRBD2. In germline, CDR1 is MDHEN, CDR2 SYDVKM. V lost 2 bases to trimming and J lost 3 bases; unmatched junction nucleotides: 15. This CDR3 region has 20 residues.

Notes on this clonotype: Compared with germline, one end of the junction differs, possibly owing to a read error. The rearrangement links TRBV7-2 to TRBJ2-7, with TRBD2 matching 11 bases. The CDR3 covers 14 residues. The V gene's germline CDR1 is SGHTA and CDR2 FQGNSA. CDR3 amino acids: CASSLAGGGYEQYF. CDR3 sequence (DNA): TGTGCCAGCAGCCTAGCGGGAGGAGGATACGAGCAGTACTTC. Based on the CDR3 plus reference TRBV7-2 and TRBJ2-7, the full variable domain is GAGVSQSPSNKVTEKGKDVELRCDPISGHTALYWYRQSLGQGLEFLIYFQGNSAPDKSGLPSDRFSAERTGGSVSTLTIQRTQQEDSAVYLCASSLAGGGYEQYFGPGTRLTVT.